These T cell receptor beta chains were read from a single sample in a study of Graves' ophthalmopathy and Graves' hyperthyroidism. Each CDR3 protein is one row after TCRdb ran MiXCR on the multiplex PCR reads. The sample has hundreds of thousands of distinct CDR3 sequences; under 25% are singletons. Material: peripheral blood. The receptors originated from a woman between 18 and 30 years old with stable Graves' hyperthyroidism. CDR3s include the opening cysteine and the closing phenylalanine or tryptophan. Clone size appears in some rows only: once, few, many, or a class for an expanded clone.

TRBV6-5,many,CASSNSDGYTEAFF
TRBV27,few,CASSPLGRFNYGYTF
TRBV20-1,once,CSARPPRGRRYEQYF
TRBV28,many,CASSFVLSGRGKETQYF
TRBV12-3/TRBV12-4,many,CASSPGPTNQPQHF
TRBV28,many,CASSLSGHYGCTF
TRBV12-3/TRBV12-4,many,CASSSREPTQHF
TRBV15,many,CATSSAGEEHYGYTF
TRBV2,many,CASTKEGANNYGYTF
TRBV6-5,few,CASSSQSSYEQYF
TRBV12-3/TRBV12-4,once,CASSLYSQNTEAFF
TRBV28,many,CASSLSPSNTIYF
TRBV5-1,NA,CASSQRTLGLAGQETQYF
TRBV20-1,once,CSGPGQVLDSKRFRRDSPLHF
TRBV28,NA,CASSLYRQGRDSPLHF
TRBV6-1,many,CASSPGLYGYTF
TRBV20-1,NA,CSVSHGQAESSPLHF
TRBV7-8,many,CASSSQRESSYEQYF
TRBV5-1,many,CASSWTADTEAFF
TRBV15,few,CATSPLPTGELFF
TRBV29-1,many,CSDRGRTGELFF
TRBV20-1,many,CSARRLVVSPLHF
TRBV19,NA,CASSIDHLNTEAFF
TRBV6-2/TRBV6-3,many,CASSNGQGGNQPQHF
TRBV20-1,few,CSARDRYRGGNQPQHF
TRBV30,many,CAWRGGQETQYF
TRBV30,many,CAWRGTNTGELFF
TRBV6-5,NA,CASSSPGRRAGNTIYF
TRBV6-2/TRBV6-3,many,CASTDPAGGAYEQYF
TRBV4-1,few,CASSHPPRLAGGREQYF
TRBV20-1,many,CSARWTGARAMTGELFF
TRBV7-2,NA,CGISSGRETQYF
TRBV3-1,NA,CASSPAGRANTEAFF
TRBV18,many,CASSPRDRRRETQYF
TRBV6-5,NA,CASSYSTAPLEEAFF
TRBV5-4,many,CASSLGLAGDETQYF
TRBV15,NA,CAITQGPANYGYTF
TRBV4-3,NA,CASSPTKLGAGEALAKNIQYF
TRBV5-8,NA,CASSGRFGYEQYF
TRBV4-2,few,CASSQGTSGGAGELFF
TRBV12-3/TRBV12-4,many,CASSSGGSGYTF
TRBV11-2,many,CASSRGLAGVSETQYF
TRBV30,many,CAWEGQGSNQPQHF
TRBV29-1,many,CSAVRANTEAFF
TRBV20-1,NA,CSASGGRGNQPQHF
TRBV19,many,CASRADSSQDIYGYTF
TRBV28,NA,CASSLGLEVGEQYF
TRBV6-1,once,CASSQPWLGMNTEAFF
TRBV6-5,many,CASSYSGGLTPLHF